Below, 2 T cell receptor beta chains from the same sample are listed, as sequenced in a study of regulatory T cells in long-lasting Graves disease. HTBI primers from iRepertoire and Arm-PCR of CDR3 regions yielded the TCR beta libraries. TCRdb processed the multiplex PCR reads anew with MiXCR; each CDR3 protein has one entry. The sample includes hundreds of thousands of distinct CDR3 sequences, roughly a sixth seen only once; the top ten take 25%. Time point noted: newly diagnosed GD, antithyroid drugs for less than 3 months. Construction of the TCR library relied on RNA isolated from PBMCs. The data also belong to a second study, concerning T cells in Graves' hyperthyroidism and ophthalmopathy.

The sequenced sample was peripheral blood mononuclear cells (PBMCs), obtained at new diagnosis, from a patient treated with antithyroid drugs. The receptors originated from a woman aged 35 to 60 with Graves disease.

The chain couples TRBV4-2 to TRBJ2-3; TRBD1 aligns across 7 bases. V shed 5 bases, J shed 1 base, and the junction held 9 bases outside the gene matches. This CDR3 region has 16 residues. Germline-derived CDR1 and CDR2 are LGHNA and YNFKEQ. CDR3 in amino acids: CASSIRQGIGTDTQYF. The CDR3 region has the DNA TGTGCCAGCAGCATCCGACAGGGTATAGGCACAGATACGCAGTATTTT.

This clonotype occurred a few times. The chain has TRBV24-1 and TRBJ1-2, with D uncertain. The CDR3 loop spans 15 amino acids. V was pared by 1 base and J by 5 bases, with 13 bases between. In germline, CDR1 is KGHDR, CDR2 SFDVKD. The CDR3 loop is CATSDLAGGSYGYTF. DNA for the CDR3: TGTGCCACCAGTGATTTAGCTGGAGGGTCATATGGCTACACCTTC.